This T cell receptor beta chain originates from a study of memory CD4+ T cells and cytomegalovirus serostatus. Single viable CD3+CD4+CD8-CD45RO+ cells were sorted as the memory CD4+ T cells. Positive selection with CD4 microbeads enriched total CD4+ T cells. This clone is medium-sized by share. The table came from immunoSEQ multiplex PCR; TCRdb's copy has only in-frame clones and leaves some out. The sample contains 25,000 to 30,000 clones, around 75% of which appear only once. The receptor was derived from an adult in good health and CMV-seronegative. The source material was memory CD4+ T cells from blood.

CDR3 sequence: CASSLQTGDGGYTF. In nucleotides, the CDR3 is TGTGCCAGCAGCTTACAGACAGGGGACGGAGGCTACACCTTC. The rearrangement joins TRBV7-2 to TRBJ1-2, with 8 bases fitting TRBD1. The CDR3 totals 14 residues. CDR1 is SGHTA, CDR2 FQGNSA, per germline. V dropped 2 bases and J dropped 8; count of bases not matched to a gene: 7.